The following is a T cell receptor (beta chain) sequence with its context. Its antigen is as yet unknown. This sample is drawn from a study of cytomegalovirus exposure and HLA in healthy donors. Study in general: Roughly 89 million unique TCR sequences came from HLA-typed donors in an early release. Falling in the Caucasian-associated ancestry cluster were approximately 86% of under 450 genotyped donors. Overall study results and limits: Overall, around 160 TCR beta chains were annotated as cytomegalovirus-associated.

The V and J ends lost 4 bases and 1 base, in that order; junction bases with no gene match: 14. Germline-derived CDR1 and CDR2 are MNHEY and SMNVEV (reference sequence). The CDR3 runs 18 residues. Both 60 Vbeta primers and 13 Jbeta primers went into the PCR. Profiled with immunoSEQ multiplex PCR; TCRdb holds only in-frame clones, not every one. The repertoire holds roughly 170,000 clones, 84% seen once, with around 0.93% in the top ten. This sequence joins TRBV27 and TRBJ2-3; 7 nucleotides match TRBD1. Sequences were obtained from PBMCs. The clonotype comes from a young man in good health and CMV-seronegative. CDR3 nucleotide sequence: TGTGCCAGCAGTTCTTACCGCGCCGGGACAGCCGGCACAGATACGCAGTATTTT. Its protein is CASSSYRAGTAGTDTQYF.